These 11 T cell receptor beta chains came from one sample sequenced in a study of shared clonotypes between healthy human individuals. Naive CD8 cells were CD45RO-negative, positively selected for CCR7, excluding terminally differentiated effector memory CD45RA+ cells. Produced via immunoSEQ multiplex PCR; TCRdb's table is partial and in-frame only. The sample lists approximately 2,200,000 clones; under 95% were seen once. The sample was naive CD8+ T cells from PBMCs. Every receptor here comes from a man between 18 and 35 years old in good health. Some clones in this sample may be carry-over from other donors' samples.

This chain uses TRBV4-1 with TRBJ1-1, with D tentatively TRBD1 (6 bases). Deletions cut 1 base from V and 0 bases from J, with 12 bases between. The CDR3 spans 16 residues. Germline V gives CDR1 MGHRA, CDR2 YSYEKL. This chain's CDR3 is CASSQGTGNMNTEAFF. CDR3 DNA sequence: TGCGCCAGCAGCCAAGGAACAGGGAATATGAACACTGAAGCTTTCTTT.

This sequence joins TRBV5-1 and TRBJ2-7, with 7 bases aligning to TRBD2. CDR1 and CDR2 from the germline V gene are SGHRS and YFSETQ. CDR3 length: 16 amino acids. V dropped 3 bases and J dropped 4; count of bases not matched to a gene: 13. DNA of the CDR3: TGCGCCAGCAGCTCCTCACTGGGAGGGGCAGAGTACGAGCAGTACTTC. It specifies CASSSSLGGAEYEQYF.

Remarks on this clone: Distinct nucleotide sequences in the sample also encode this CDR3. CDR3 loop: CASSLGLADYEQYF. The CDR3 nucleotides read TGTGCCAGCAGCTTGGGGCTAGCCGACTACGAGCAGTACTTC. This chain joins TRBV5-6 and TRBJ2-7; D is perhaps TRBD2 (5 bases). V shed 0 bases and J shed 3 bases, with 10 bases lying between them. From germline, CDR1 is SGHDT and CDR2 YYEEEE. The CDR3 is 14 residues long.

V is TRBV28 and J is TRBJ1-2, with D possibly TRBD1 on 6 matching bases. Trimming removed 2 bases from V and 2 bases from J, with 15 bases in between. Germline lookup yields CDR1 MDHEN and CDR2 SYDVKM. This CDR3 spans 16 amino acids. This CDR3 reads CASSLGGDRINYGYTF. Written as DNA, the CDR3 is TGTGCCAGCAGTTTAGGAGGAGACAGGATCAACTATGGCTACACCTTC.

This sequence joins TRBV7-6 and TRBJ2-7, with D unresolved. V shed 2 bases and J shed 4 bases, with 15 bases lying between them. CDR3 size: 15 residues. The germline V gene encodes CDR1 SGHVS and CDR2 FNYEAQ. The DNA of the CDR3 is TGTGCCAGCAGCTTAATCGCGGAAAAGGGTTACGAGCAGTACTTC. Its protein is CASSLIAEKGYEQYF.

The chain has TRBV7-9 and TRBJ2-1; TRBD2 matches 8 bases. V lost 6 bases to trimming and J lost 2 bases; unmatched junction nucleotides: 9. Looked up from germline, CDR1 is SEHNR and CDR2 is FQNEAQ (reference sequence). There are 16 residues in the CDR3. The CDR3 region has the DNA TGTGCCAGCAGTCTGCGGGGGGCAGTAGCCTACAATGAGCAGTTCTTC. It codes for CASSLRGAVAYNEQFF.

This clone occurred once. CDR3 sequence reads: CASSHFFGYQPYEQYF. The CDR3 DNA is TGTGCCAGCAGTCACTTCTTCGGGTACCAGCCCTACGAGCAGTACTTC. J is TRBJ2-7 and V is TRBV6-6; the D is unclear. Looked up from germline, CDR1 is MNHNY and CDR2 is SVGAGI (reference sequence). The germline V and J ends were trimmed by 5 bases and 2 bases, with 19 bases remaining between them. There are 16 residues in the CDR3.

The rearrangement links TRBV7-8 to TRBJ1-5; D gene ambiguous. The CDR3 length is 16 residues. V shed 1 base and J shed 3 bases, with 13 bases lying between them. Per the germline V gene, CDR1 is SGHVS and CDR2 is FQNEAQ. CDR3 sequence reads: CASSLDGFRPNQPQHF. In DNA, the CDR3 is TGTGCCAGCAGCTTAGATGGATTTCGGCCCAATCAGCCCCAGCATTTT.

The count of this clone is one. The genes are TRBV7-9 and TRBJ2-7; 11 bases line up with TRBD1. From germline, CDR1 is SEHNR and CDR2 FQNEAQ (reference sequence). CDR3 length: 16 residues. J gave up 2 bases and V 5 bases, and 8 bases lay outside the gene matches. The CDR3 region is CASSDKPGQGAYEQYF. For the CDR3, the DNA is TGTGCCAGCAGCGATAAGCCGGGACAGGGGGCCTACGAGCAGTACTTC.

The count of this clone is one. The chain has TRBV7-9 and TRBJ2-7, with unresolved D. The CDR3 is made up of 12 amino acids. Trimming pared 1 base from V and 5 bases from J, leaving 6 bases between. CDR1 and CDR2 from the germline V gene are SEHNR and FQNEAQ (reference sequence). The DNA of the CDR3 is TGTGCCAGCAGCTTAGAAGTCCACGAGCAGTACTTC. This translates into CASSLEVHEQYF. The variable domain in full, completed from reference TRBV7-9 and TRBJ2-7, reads DTGVSQNPRHKITKRGQNVTFRCDPISEHNRLYWYRQTLGQGPEFLTYFQNEAQLEKSRLLSDRFSAERPKGSFSTLEIQRTEQGDSAMYLCASSLEVHEQYFGPGTRLTVT.

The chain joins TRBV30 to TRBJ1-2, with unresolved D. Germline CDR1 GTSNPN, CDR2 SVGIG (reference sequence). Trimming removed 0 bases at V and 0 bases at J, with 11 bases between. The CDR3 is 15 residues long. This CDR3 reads CAWSVAISTNYGYTF. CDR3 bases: TGTGCCTGGAGTGTAGCAATTAGTACTAACTATGGCTACACCTTC.